This T cell receptor (beta chain) appears in the sequencing data of a study of T cell responses to AZD1222 COVID-19 vaccine. General study findings and limits: Clonal diversity may have been underestimated in mostly white British donors. Spike-specific TCR breadth rose after two AZD1222 doses, and depth rose as well. Researchers report vaccine-associated CD4 TCRs spanning spike, with dominance at 160-218 and 743-854.

Note on this clone: What it binds is unknown.

Sequenced by immunoSEQ multiplex PCR; TCRdb stores in-frame clones only, minus some. The table shows over 45,000 clones, with 85% to 90% occurring only once. This receptor was obtained from an adult in good health. Sequenced here: peripheral blood, sampled on day 0 of MenACWY control vaccination.

The CDR3 DNA sequence: TGCAGCGTTGAGGTGCAGGTAGGGGAGACCCAGTACTTC. This encodes CSVEVQVGETQYF. V usage is TRBV29-1 and J usage is TRBJ2-5; D is uncertain. Trimming pared 3 bases from V and 5 bases from J, leaving 13 bases between. Germline lookup yields CDR1 SQVTM and CDR2 ANQGSEA. The CDR3 runs to 13 residues.